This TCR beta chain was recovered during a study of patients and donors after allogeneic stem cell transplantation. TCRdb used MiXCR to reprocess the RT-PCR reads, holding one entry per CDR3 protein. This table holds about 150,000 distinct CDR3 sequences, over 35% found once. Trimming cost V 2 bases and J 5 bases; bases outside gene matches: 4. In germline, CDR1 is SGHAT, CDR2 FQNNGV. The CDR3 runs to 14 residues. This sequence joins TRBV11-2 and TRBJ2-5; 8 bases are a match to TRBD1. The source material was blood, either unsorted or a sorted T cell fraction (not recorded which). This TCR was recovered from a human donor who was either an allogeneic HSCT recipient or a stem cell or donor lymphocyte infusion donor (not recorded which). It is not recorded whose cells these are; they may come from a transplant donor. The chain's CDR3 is CASSLYRGVETQYF. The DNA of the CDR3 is TGTGCCAGCAGCTTATACAGGGGGGTTGAGACCCAGTACTTC.